What follows are 21 T cell receptor beta chains derived from one specimen sequenced in a study of shared clonotypes between healthy human individuals. Here immunoSEQ multiplex PCR was the method, and the copy in TCRdb shows in-frame clones only, minus some. Among millions of clones listed, around 90% were seen once. Sequencing was performed on naive CD4+ T cells sorted from blood. The subset denotes: CD45RA+ positively selected. Source of these receptors: a young man in good health.

The gene calls are TRBV6-5 and TRBJ1-3; 9 nucleotides match TRBD1. The CDR3 is 16 amino acids. Germline-derived CDR1 and CDR2 are MNHEY and SVGAGI. V shed 4 bases and J 0 bases; nucleotides not matched to a gene: 4. CDR3 DNA: TGTGCCAGCAGTTCGCCGGGACAGGGCTCTGGAAACACCATATATTTT. This gives the protein CASSSPGQGSGNTIYF.

This clone was counted once. The V and J genes are TRBV5-5 and TRBJ2-7; 7 nucleotides match TRBD2. This CDR3 has 15 amino acids. The germline gives CDR1 SGHKS, CDR2 YYEKEE (reference sequence). The trim removed 4 bases at V and 2 bases at J, leaving 9 bases unmatched. The CDR3 spells CASSPAASGAYEQYF. The CDR3, as DNA: TGTGCCAGCAGCCCGGCGGCTAGCGGTGCCTACGAGCAGTACTTC.

The V and J genes are TRBV14 and TRBJ2-7, with D maybe TRBD2 (6 bases). The CDR3 has 19 residues. The V end was cut by 1 base, the J end by 0 bases, with 22 bases between. Germline loops: CDR1 SGHDN, CDR2 FVKESK. The CDR3 DNA follows: TGTGCCAGCAGCCAAGCAGTCACTTTCGGGGGTTCGAGCTCCTACGAGCAGTACTTC. It translates to CASSQAVTFGGSSSYEQYF.

CDR3 nucleotides: TGTGCCAGTAGTATAGAAGGCGGGCCAACCTACGAGCAGTACTTC. Its protein product is CASSIEGGPTYEQYF. This chain joins TRBV19 and TRBJ2-7, with D perhaps matching TRBD2 (5 bases). The CDR3 contains 15 residues. V lost 0 bases and J lost 2, with 11 bases in between. CDR1 and CDR2 from the germline V gene are LNHDA and SQIVND (reference sequence).

The chain uses TRBV5-4 and TRBJ2-1, with D possibly being TRBD1 (6 bases). The CDR3 contains 16 residues. The V gene's germline CDR1 is SGHNT and CDR2 YYREEE (reference sequence). Trimming stripped 4 bases from V and 4 bases from J, with 18 bases between. For the CDR3, the DNA is TGTGCCAGCAGCGCTCGCTCCGGGACACCTTACAATGAGCAGTTCTTC. This gives the protein CASSARSGTPYNEQFF.

This chain joins TRBV7-8 and TRBJ1-2; 12 bases map to TRBD1. V dropped 5 bases and J dropped 4; count of bases not matched to a gene: 5. Germline CDR1 and CDR2: SGHVS and FQNEAQ. The CDR3 covers 15 residues. The CDR3 bases are TGTGCCAGCAGCGAGGGACAGGGGGCCGTCTATGGCTACACCTTC. Encoded protein: CASSEGQGAVYGYTF.

This chain connects TRBV6-1 to TRBJ1-5, with a weak D call TRBD1 (6 bases). Germline CDR1 is MNHNS and CDR2 is SASEGT. The CDR3 has 14 amino acids. V was shortened by 3 bases and J by 6 bases, with 12 bases between the two germline ends. The DNA of the CDR3 is TGTGCCAGCAGTGACCAGGGGCATGGTCAGCCCCAGCATTTT. This codes for CASSDQGHGQPQHF.

V usage is TRBV15 and J usage is TRBJ2-5, with a weak D call TRBD1 (6 bases). The CDR3 is made up of 15 amino acids. V was trimmed by 1 base and J by 1 base, leaving 10 bases between them. Per germline, CDR1 LNHNV and CDR2 YYDKDF (reference sequence). This CDR3 is CATSRVDRLQETQYF. Here the CDR3 DNA reads TGTGCCACCAGCAGAGTCGACAGGCTCCAAGAGACCCAGTACTTC.

The V gene is TRBV7-2, the J gene TRBJ2-1; 7 bases are shared with TRBD2. Trimming removed 4 bases from V and 6 bases from J; junction bases left unmatched: 12. The length of the CDR3 is 16 residues. The germline CDR1 and CDR2 sequences are SGHTA and FQGNSA. The CDR3 protein is CASSSAGWGGVNEQFF. DNA of the CDR3: TGTGCCAGCAGCTCTGCGGGGTGGGGAGGGGTCAATGAGCAGTTCTTC.

The chain links TRBV5-8 to TRBJ2-3; perhaps D is TRBD1 or TRBD2 (5 bases each). From germline, CDR1 is SGHTS and CDR2 YDEGEE. Trimming stripped 0 bases from V and 7 bases from J, with 18 bases between. The CDR3 runs to 16 residues. The CDR3 DNA reads TGTGCCAGCAGCTTGGCCCCCGGGACGGCGGCTTATACGCAGTATTTT. This translates into CASSLAPGTAAYTQYF.

This clone has only a few counts. V is TRBV25-1 and J is TRBJ1-5; no clear D gene. The V gene's germline CDR1 is MGHDK and CDR2 SYGVNS. The CDR3 consists of 10 residues. The V and J ends lost 8 bases and 9 bases respectively, with 8 bases between them. The CDR3 nucleotides read TGTGCCAGCGGAAGGGTGCCCCAGCATTTT. Residues: CASGRVPQHF. Full variable domain (outside the CDR3, taken from reference TRBV25-1 and TRBJ1-5): EADIYQTPRYLVIGTGKKITLECSQTMGHDKMYWYQQDPGMELHLIHYSYGVNSTEKGDLSSESTVSRIRTEHFPLTLESARPSHTSQYLCASGRVPQHFGDGTRLSIL.

V gene TRBV11-2 combines with J gene TRBJ2-7; D uncertain. V gave up 0 bases and J gave up 0 bases, with 12 bases separating them. Looked up from germline, CDR1 is SGHAT and CDR2 is FQNNGV. The length of the CDR3 is 16 residues. DNA of the CDR3: TGTGCCAGCAGCTTAGATCGGGTCCCCCACTCCTACGAGCAGTACTTC. Amino acids: CASSLDRVPHSYEQYF.

The J gene is TRBJ2-2, the V gene TRBV7-6; D call uncertain. Germline assignment: CDR1 SGHVS and CDR2 FNYEAQ. The length of the CDR3 is 13 residues. V shed 5 bases and J shed 7 bases, with 11 bases lying between them. CDR3 nucleotide sequence: TGTGCCAGCAGCCTCGAATACTACGGGGAGCTGTTTTTT. As protein: CASSLEYYGELFF.

This sequence joins TRBV6-1 and TRBJ1-6; maybe TRBD1 (6 bases). Germline-derived CDR1 and CDR2 are MNHNS and SASEGT. V was pared by 2 bases and J by 0 bases, with 17 bases between. The CDR3 is 19 amino acids. The chain's CDR3 is CASSERQGYMSSYNSPLHF. In nucleotides, the CDR3 is TGTGCCAGCAGTGAACGGCAGGGGTACATGAGCTCCTATAATTCACCCCTCCACTTT.

The chain uses TRBV6-1 and TRBJ1-5; 8 bases agree with TRBD1. Trimming removed 7 bases from V and 7 bases from J; junction bases left unmatched: 12. Per the germline V gene, CDR1 is MNHNS and CDR2 is SASEGT. The CDR3 consists of 15 residues. The CDR3 DNA reads as TGTGCCAGCACCCCGCAGGGGGCGGGAGGCCAGCCCCAGCATTTT. The encoded protein is CASTPQGAGGQPQHF.

This clone came up once. The V call is TRBV18, the J call TRBJ2-1; 7 bases are shared with TRBD1. CDR3 length: 15 amino acids. V trimming: 3 bases; J trimming: 8 bases; junction bases outside the gene matches: 10. CDR1 is KGHSH, CDR2 LQKENI, per germline. The CDR3 sequence is CASSPQQGIGDEQFF. The CDR3 DNA reads as TGTGCCAGCTCACCCCAACAGGGGATTGGCGATGAGCAGTTCTTC.

The chain uses TRBV6-1 and TRBJ2-2; D is possibly TRBD1 or TRBD2 (5 bases each). This CDR3 has 15 residues. V was pared by 6 bases and J by 4 bases, with 15 bases between. Germline V gives CDR1 MNHNS, CDR2 SASEGT. The CDR3 region is CASRGSGSGTGELFF. In DNA form, the CDR3 reads TGTGCCAGCAGGGGGTCAGGGAGTGGCACCGGGGAGCTGTTTTTT.

This chain links TRBV23-1 with TRBJ2-7; D is possibly TRBD1 (6 bases). TRBV23-1 is reported as an ORF; its role is uncertain. V lost 11 bases and J lost 0, with 8 bases in between. The CDR3 extends over 11 amino acids. The CDR3 coding sequence is TGCGCCGCAGGGGACTCCTACGAGCAGTACTTC. It is translated as CAAGDSYEQYF.

V usage is TRBV7-9 and J usage is TRBJ2-3; 10 bases are a match to TRBD1. The CDR3 spans 16 residues. Germline assignment: CDR1 SEHNR and CDR2 FQNEAQ (reference sequence). V trimming: 6 bases; J trimming: 4 bases; junction bases outside the gene matches: 10. The CDR3 loop is CASRKPGQGFADTQYF. CDR3 nucleotides: TGTGCCAGCAGAAAACCGGGACAGGGGTTTGCAGATACGCAGTATTTT.

This chain joins TRBV5-4 and TRBJ2-1; D is unresolved. This CDR3 has 13 residues. Per the germline V gene, CDR1 is SGHNT and CDR2 is YYREEE (reference sequence). V lost 2 bases to trimming and J lost 7 bases, with 10 bases between them. Here the CDR3 reads CASSFTDVNEQFF. CDR3 DNA: TGTGCCAGCAGCTTCACCGATGTAAATGAGCAGTTCTTC.

The chain links TRBV5-1 to TRBJ2-3, with D possibly matching TRBD2 (6 bases). The germline V gene has CDR1 SGHRS and CDR2 YFSETQ. CDR3 size: 16 residues. V shed 0 bases and J shed 2 bases, with 13 bases lying between them. The CDR3, as DNA: TGCGCCAGCAGCTTGGGAACTAGCAGAAACACAGATACGCAGTATTTT. Residues: CASSLGTSRNTDTQYF.